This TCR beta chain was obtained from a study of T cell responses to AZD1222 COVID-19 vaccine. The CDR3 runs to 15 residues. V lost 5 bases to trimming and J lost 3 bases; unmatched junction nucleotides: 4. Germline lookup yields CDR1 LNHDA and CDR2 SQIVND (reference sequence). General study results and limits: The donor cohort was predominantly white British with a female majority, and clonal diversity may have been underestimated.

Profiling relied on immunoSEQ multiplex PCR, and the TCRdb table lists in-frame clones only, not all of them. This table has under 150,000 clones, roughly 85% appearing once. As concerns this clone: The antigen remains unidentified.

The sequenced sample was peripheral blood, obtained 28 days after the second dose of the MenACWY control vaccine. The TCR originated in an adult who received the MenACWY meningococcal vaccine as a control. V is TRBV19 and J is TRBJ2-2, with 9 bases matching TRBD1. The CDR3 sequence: CASSPRTGDTGELFF. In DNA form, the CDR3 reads TGTGCCAGTAGTCCAAGGACAGGGGACACCGGGGAGCTGTTTTTT.